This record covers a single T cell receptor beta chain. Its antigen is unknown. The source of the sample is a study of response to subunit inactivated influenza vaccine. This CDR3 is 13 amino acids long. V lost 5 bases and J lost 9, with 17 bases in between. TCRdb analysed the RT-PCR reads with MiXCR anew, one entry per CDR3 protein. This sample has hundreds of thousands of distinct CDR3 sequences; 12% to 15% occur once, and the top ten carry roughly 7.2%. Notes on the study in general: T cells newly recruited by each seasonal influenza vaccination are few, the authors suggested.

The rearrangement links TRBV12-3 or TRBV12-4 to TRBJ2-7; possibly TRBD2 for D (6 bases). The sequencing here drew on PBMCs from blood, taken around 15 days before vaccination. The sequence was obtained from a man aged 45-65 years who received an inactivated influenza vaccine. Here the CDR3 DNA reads TGTGCCAGCAGTCCTACATCCTTGGGGGGGCAGTACTTC. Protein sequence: CASSPTSLGGQYF.